The 30 T cell receptor beta chains in this list originate from one sample, sequenced in a study of T-cell reconstitution after alpha-beta-depleted transplantation in children. Unique molecular identifiers tagged the TCRbeta library. TCRdb used MiXCR to reprocess the PCR reads, holding one entry per CDR3 protein. The sample yields around 680,000 distinct CDR3 sequences, approximately 16% seen once. The material was PBMCs from the stem cell graft donor, obtained from the stem cell graft. Receptors were obtained from a human donor who donated a stem cell graft to a child with acute myeloid leukemia.

This clonotype has a count of ten or more. The V gene is TRBV20-1, the J gene TRBJ2-7, with TRBD1 matching over 8 bases. Trimming at V came to 6 bases and at J to 2 bases, leaving 3 bases not matched to a gene. The CDR3 covers 12 residues. Germline V gene lookup returns CDR1 DFQATT and CDR2 SNEGSKA (reference sequence). DNA for the CDR3: TGCAGTGCCTTGACAGGGGCCTACGAGCAGTACGTC. Amino acids: CSALTGAYEQYV.

In this sample, this clonotype turned up many times. The rearrangement joins TRBV5-5 to TRBJ1-6; D remains ambiguous. There are 14 residues in the CDR3. Trimming took 4 bases from V and 10 from J, leaving 15 bases between them. CDR1 and CDR2 from the germline V gene are SGHKS and YYEKEE (reference sequence). This CDR3 reads CASSPDRSVSPLHF. In DNA form, the CDR3 reads TGTGCCAGCAGCCCTGACCGATCGGTCTCACCCCTCCACTTT. Full variable domain (remainder filled in from reference TRBV5-5 and TRBJ1-6): DAGVTQSPTHLIKTRGQQVTLRCSPISGHKSVSWYQQVLGQGPQFIFQYYEKEERGRGNFPDRFSARQFPNYSSELNVNALLLGDSALYLCASSPDRSVSPLHFGNGTRLTVT.

There are many counts of this clonotype. The V gene is TRBV29-1, the J gene TRBJ1-1; D uncertain. The CDR3 consists of 13 residues. Germline CDR1 SQVTM, CDR2 ANQGSEA. Trimming shortened V by 6 bases and J by 4 bases, and 15 bases separated the two germline ends. In nucleotides, the CDR3 is TGCAGCGTAATCCGGAAGATGAGCACTGAAGCTTTCTTT. Translated: CSVIRKMSTEAFF.

This clonotype was counted ten times or more. CDR3 DNA: TGTGCCAGCAGCTTCGGGACAGGGGTCTCCAATCAGCCCCAGCATTTT. Translated, it gives CASSFGTGVSNQPQHF. The chain couples TRBV5-6 to TRBJ1-5; TRBD1 agrees at 10 bases. V was clipped by 2 bases and J by 3 bases; unmatched bases: 5. CDR3 size: 16 residues. CDR1 and CDR2 (germline): SGHDT, YYEEEE.

This clonotype has ten or more counts. The V gene is TRBV12-3 or TRBV12-4, the J gene TRBJ1-5, with 8 bases matching TRBD1. V lost 6 bases, J lost 5 bases, and 3 bases stayed unmatched. CDR3 length: 13 residues. The CDR3 sequence: CASSGQGHQPQHF. The DNA for the CDR3 is TGTGCCAGCAGCGGACAGGGTCATCAGCCCCAGCATTTT.

Only a few counts were recorded for this clonotype. This rearrangement joins TRBV7-9 to TRBJ1-5; D is perhaps TRBD1 (5 bases). V lost 4 bases and J 3 bases, leaving 7 bases between the germline ends. The germline V gene has CDR1 SEHNR and CDR2 FQNEAQ (reference sequence). There are 13 residues in the CDR3. The CDR3 region is CASSYGHNQPQHF. CDR3 DNA sequence: TGTGCCAGCAGCTATGGACACAATCAGCCCCAGCATTTT.

V is TRBV7-6 and J is TRBJ2-2, with no clear D. The CDR3 is made up of 14 amino acids. Per the germline V gene, CDR1 is SGHVS and CDR2 is FNYEAQ. V shed 5 bases and J shed 1 base, with 8 bases lying between them. CDR3 loop: CASSPPGNTGELFF. In DNA form, the CDR3 reads TGTGCCAGCAGCCCTCCAGGGAACACCGGGGAGCTGTTTTTT.

The genes are TRBV10-3 and TRBJ2-3, with 10 bases that match TRBD1. The germline CDR1 and CDR2 sequences are ENHRY and SYGVKD. Trimming took 6 bases from V and 0 from J; bases not matched to a gene: 3. The CDR3 loop spans 15 amino acids. CDR3 in DNA: TGTGCCATCAGGGGACAGGGGAGTAGCACAGATACGCAGTATTTT. This codes for CAIRGQGSSTDTQYF.

V usage is TRBV5-1 and J usage is TRBJ1-2; 9 nucleotides match TRBD1. From germline, CDR1 is SGHRS and CDR2 YFSETQ. With V trimmed by 0 bases and J by 4 bases, 13 bases remained unmatched. This CDR3 region has 18 residues. CDR3 in DNA: TGCGCCAGCAGCTTGGCGGAGGGACAGGGAAAAGAGGGCTATGGCTACACCTTC. Translating gives CASSLAEGQGKEGYGYTF.

This clonotype was picked up many times. The chain employs TRBV29-1 and TRBJ1-2, with a weak D call TRBD1 (5 bases). Germline-derived CDR1 and CDR2 are SQVTM and ANQGSEA. The CDR3 sequence is 12 residues long. With 7 bases removed from V and 4 bases from J, the gap between germline ends came to 13 bases. For the CDR3, the DNA is TGCAGCGCCGAGGAGGGGACCTATGGCTACACCTTC. Translated, it gives CSAEEGTYGYTF.

This clonotype was recorded at least ten times. This chain connects TRBV29-1 to TRBJ2-7, with D possibly being TRBD1 (6 bases). V shed 1 base and J shed 7 bases, with 17 bases lying between them. The CDR3 totals 14 residues. CDR1 is SQVTM and CDR2 is ANQGSEA in the germline V gene. The CDR3 DNA reads TGCAGCGTTGAAGTGCAGGGGCGGTTAAGGGAGCAGTACTTC. Its translation is CSVEVQGRLREQYF.

The sample holds many counts of this clonotype. The chain employs TRBV20-1 and TRBJ2-5; TRBD2 might be the D (7 bases). This CDR3 region has 15 residues. CDR1 and CDR2 from the germline V gene are DFQATT and SNEGSKA (reference sequence). V lost 1 base and J lost 5, with 17 bases in between. The CDR3 is CSARAQQGGWETQYF. The CDR3 region has the DNA TGCAGTGCTAGAGCCCAACAGGGAGGGTGGGAGACCCAGTACTTC.

This clonotype has a handful of counts. This chain uses TRBV4-1 with TRBJ2-5, with a possible D match to TRBD1 (5 bases). In germline, CDR1 is MGHRA, CDR2 YSYEKL. Trimming shortened V by 0 bases and J by 5 bases, and 13 bases separated the two germline ends. This CDR3 has 15 residues. This CDR3 reads CASSQDGSKGETQYF. CDR3 sequence (DNA): TGCGCCAGCAGCCAAGATGGTAGCAAGGGGGAGACCCAGTACTTC.

This clonotype came up many times. J is TRBJ1-2 and V is TRBV27; tentative D call: TRBD1 (6 bases). The CDR3 extends over 13 amino acids. The germline CDR1 and CDR2 sequences are MNHEY and SMNVEV (reference sequence). Trimming stripped 6 bases from V and 3 bases from J, with 11 bases between. The CDR3 DNA reads TGTGCCAGCAGCACACAGGGAGACTATGGCTACACCTTC. This codes for CASSTQGDYGYTF.

This clonotype was observed at least ten times. The chain carries TRBV20-1 and TRBJ2-1, with 9 bases matching TRBD2. Trimming at V came to 0 bases and at J to 6 bases, leaving 9 bases not matched to a gene. Germline lookup yields CDR1 DFQATT and CDR2 SNEGSKA (reference sequence). The length of the CDR3 is 16 residues. Here the CDR3 DNA reads TGCAGTGCTAGAGATTGGCGGGGGGGCAATCCCAATGAGCAGTTCTTC. Encoded protein: CSARDWRGGNPNEQFF.

There are many counts of this clonotype. The chain recombines TRBV20-1 with TRBJ2-2; D gene unclear. Germline CDR1 is DFQATT and CDR2 is SNEGSKA (reference sequence). The germline V and J ends were trimmed by 0 bases and 2 bases, with 4 bases remaining between them. The CDR3 covers 13 residues. The CDR3 loop is CSARDYNTGELFF. The CDR3 DNA reads as TGCAGTGCTAGAGATTACAACACCGGGGAGCTGTTTTTT.

This clonotype was observed at least ten times. V and J are TRBV5-1 and TRBJ2-6, with a weak D call TRBD1 (5 bases). The CDR3 is made up of 16 amino acids. V gave up 7 bases and J gave up 0 bases, with 14 bases separating them. CDR1 is SGHRS, CDR2 YFSETQ, per germline. CDR3 sequence reads: CASSQGHSSGANVLTF. The DNA for the CDR3 is TGCGCCAGCTCCCAGGGCCATAGCTCTGGGGCCAACGTCCTGACTTTC.

In its sample, this clonotype was seen many times. The V gene is TRBV12-3 or TRBV12-4, the J gene TRBJ1-6, with D perhaps TRBD1 (5 bases). The V and J ends lost 1 base and 8 bases respectively, with 15 bases between them. The CDR3 totals 16 residues. CDR3 in DNA: TGTGCCAGCAGTTTAGTTGGGGCAGTTGGGGATTCACCCCTCCACTTT. Its translation: CASSLVGAVGDSPLHF.

This clonotype was seen many times. The chain links TRBV27 to TRBJ2-5; D is perhaps TRBD2 (6 bases). V dropped 5 bases and J dropped 5 bases, with 12 bases sitting between them. The germline CDR1 and CDR2 sequences are MNHEY and SMNVEV (reference sequence). The CDR3 extends over 13 amino acids. This CDR3 is CASSTPGVETQYF. Written as DNA, the CDR3 is TGTGCCAGCAGTACTCCGGGGGTCGAGACCCAGTACTTC.

This clonotype was seen ten or more times. The chain has TRBV20-1 and TRBJ2-7, with 8 bases matching TRBD2. Unmatched junction bases numbered 7, after V lost 1 base and J lost 2 bases. The germline CDR1 and CDR2 sequences are DFQATT and SNEGSKA (reference sequence). CDR3 length: 15 residues. The CDR3 DNA reads as TGCAGTGCTAGAGGCGGGGGGTTCGAGACCTACGAGCAGTACTTC. It encodes CSARGGGFETYEQYF.

This clonotype was seen many times. This chain uses TRBV12-3 or TRBV12-4 with TRBJ2-1; D gene uncertain. This CDR3 has 13 residues. Trimming took off 3 bases at V and 8 bases at J, with 11 bases between the two ends. The CDR3, as DNA: TGTGCCAGCAGTTTTGGAGTTGGGGATGAGCAGTTCTTC. It translates to CASSFGVGDEQFF.

This clonotype was detected a few times. The chain uses TRBV12-5 and TRBJ1-6; 9 nucleotides agree with TRBD1. Trimming removed 5 bases from V and 6 bases from J; junction bases left unmatched: 8. There are 16 residues in the CDR3. The V gene's germline CDR1 is LGHNT and CDR2 FRNRAP. The CDR3 is CASGNKQGASNSPLHF. CDR3 DNA sequence: TGTGCTAGTGGTAACAAACAGGGGGCTTCTAATTCACCCCTCCACTTT. The variable domain in full, completed from reference TRBV12-5 and TRBJ1-6, reads DARVTQTPRHKVTEMGQEVTMRCQPILGHNTVFWYRQTMMQGLELLAYFRNRAPLDDSGMPKDRFSAEMPDATLATLKIQPSEPRDSAVYFCASGNKQGASNSPLHFGNGTRLTVT.

The chain uses TRBV6-1 and TRBJ2-5; tentative D call: TRBD1 (7 bases). The CDR3 contains 15 residues. Trimming pared 6 bases from V and 1 base from J, leaving 15 bases between. Germline CDR1 reads MNHNS; CDR2 reads SASEGT. The CDR3 region is CASSLEGALQETQYF. CDR3 in DNA: TGTGCCAGCAGCCTGGAGGGGGCCCTCCAAGAGACCCAGTACTTC.

This clonotype has just a few counts. The chain employs TRBV7-9 and TRBJ2-7, with D tentatively TRBD1 (5 bases). Germline CDR1 is SEHNR and CDR2 is FQNEAQ (reference sequence). Trimming removed 4 bases from V and 3 bases from J, with 16 bases in between. The CDR3 sequence is 15 residues long. The CDR3 loop is CASSSPDTGHYEQYV. The CDR3 region has the DNA TGTGCCAGCAGCTCCCCTGACACAGGACACTACGAGCAGTACGTC.

This clonotype was found many times. The chain has TRBV29-1 and TRBJ1-1; a possible D gene is TRBD1 (5 bases). The CDR3 extends over 13 amino acids. Germline V gives CDR1 SQVTM, CDR2 ANQGSEA. V was pared by 3 bases and J by 3 bases, with 11 bases between. The DNA of the CDR3 is TGCAGCGTTGATGGACACCTTTACACTGAAGCTTTCTTT. It encodes CSVDGHLYTEAFF.

Turning to this clonotype: This sequence may be a read error, since a much larger clone differs from it by one base. The V and J genes are TRBV7-9 and TRBJ2-3; 7 bases align to TRBD1. The CDR3 spans 15 residues. J gave up 0 bases and V 0 bases, and 0 bases lay outside the gene matches. The germline V gene has CDR1 SEHNR and CDR2 FQNEAQ (reference sequence). The CDR3 DNA reads TGTGCCAGCAGCTTAGCGGGACAGAGCACAGATACGCAGTATTTT. As protein: CASSLAGQSTDTQYF. Combining the CDR3 with reference TRBV7-9 and TRBJ2-3 gives the whole variable domain DTGVSQNPRHKITKRGQNVTFRCDPISEHNRLYWYRQTLGQGPEFLTYFQNEAQLEKSRLLSDRFSAERPKGSFSTLEIQRTEQGDSAMYLCASSLAGQSTDTQYFGPGTRLTVL.

The chain combines TRBV30 with TRBJ1-2; 7 positions match TRBD1. The CDR3 spans 12 residues. From germline, CDR1 is GTSNPN and CDR2 SVGIG (reference sequence). The trim removed 7 bases at V and 4 bases at J, leaving 6 bases unmatched. The CDR3 region has the DNA TGTGCCTCACACAGGGGTGGCTATGGCTACACCTTC. Translated, it gives CASHRGGYGYTF. Drawing the rest from reference TRBV30 and TRBJ1-2, the complete variable domain is SQTIHQWPATLVQPVGSPLSLECTVEGTSNPNLYWYRQAAGRGLQLLFYSVGIGQISSEVPQNLSASRPQDRQFILSSKKLLLSDSGFYLCASHRGGYGYTFGSGTRLTVV.

The chain combines TRBV4-2 with TRBJ2-3; D gene ambiguous. Germline-derived CDR1 and CDR2 are LGHNA and YNFKEQ. The V end was cut by 1 base, the J end by 6 bases, with 11 bases between. This CDR3 has 14 residues. For the CDR3, the DNA is TGTGCCAGCAGCCAAGCCGTCTTATCGGATACGCAGTATTTT. This codes for CASSQAVLSDTQYF.

This chain joins TRBV5-1 and TRBJ2-3; D possibly corresponds to TRBD2 (6 bases). The CDR3 has 14 amino acids. V was cut by 4 bases and J by 3 bases, with 12 bases left in between. Germline V gene data show CDR1 as SGHRS and CDR2 as YFSETQ. The CDR3 nucleotides read TGCGCCAGCAGCCCGCTTGGGAGGACAGATACGCAGTATTTT. Translating it yields CASSPLGRTDTQYF.

This clonotype showed up many times. This chain uses TRBV13 with TRBJ1-1, with D unclear. Germline V lookup: CDR1 PRHDT, CDR2 FYEKMQ (reference sequence). The CDR3 loop spans 13 amino acids. With 5 bases removed from V and 4 bases from J, the gap between germline ends came to 11 bases. The CDR3 spells CASSPALGTEAFF. CDR3 sequence (DNA): TGTGCCAGCAGCCCCGCCCTGGGCACTGAAGCTTTCTTT.